The present entry profiles one TCR beta chain with its context. V was trimmed by 5 bases and J by 5 bases, leaving 12 bases between them. This CDR3 is built from 13 residues. Germline V gene lookup returns CDR1 SGHTA and CDR2 FQGNSA. In the authors' methods: For nucleated cells, counts were estimated from reference gene primer amplification. Assay: immunoSEQ multiplex PCR; the TCRdb copy retains only in-frame clones and omits some. The DNA was the basis for D and trimming; V, J and clone size are from that table. The table lists tens of thousands of clones, around 90% of them singletons. This specimen comes from a study of blood T cell repertoires in COVID-19. Study-wide context: Sites in the United States, Italy and Spain provided acute and convalescent COVID-19 samples. From T cells, B-cell-depleted T cells, or PBMCs came the material, which was cDNA or gDNA.

The rearrangement links TRBV7-2 to TRBJ1-1; possible D gene TRBD1, 5 bases. Material: peripheral blood. The clonotype was recovered from a man aged 65 to 85 with active COVID-19. The CDR3 region has the DNA TGTGCCAGCAGCGTTGGGGGGGTAACTGAAGCTTTCTTT. Amino acids: CASSVGGVTEAFF.